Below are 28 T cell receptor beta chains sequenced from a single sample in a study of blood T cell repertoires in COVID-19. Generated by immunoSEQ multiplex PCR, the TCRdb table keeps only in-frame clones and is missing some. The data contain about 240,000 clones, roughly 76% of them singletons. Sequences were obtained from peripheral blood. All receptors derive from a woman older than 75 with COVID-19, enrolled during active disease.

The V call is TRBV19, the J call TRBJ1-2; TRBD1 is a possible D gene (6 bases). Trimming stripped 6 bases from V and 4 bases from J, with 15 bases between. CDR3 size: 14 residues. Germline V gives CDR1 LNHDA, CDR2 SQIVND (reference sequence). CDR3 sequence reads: CASRQQGRSYGYTF. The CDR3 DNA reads TGTGCCAGTAGACAACAGGGTAGGAGCTATGGCTACACCTTC. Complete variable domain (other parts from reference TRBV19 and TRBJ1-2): DGGITQSPKYLFRKEGQNVTLSCEQNLNHDAMYWYRQDPGQGLRLIYYSQIVNDFQKGDIAEGYSVSREKKESFPLTVTSAQKNPTAFYLCASRQQGRSYGYTFGSGTRLTVV.

The CDR3 bases are TGTGCCAGTACGGAGGGTCTTGCTAACTATGGCTACACCTTC. Its translation is CASTEGLANYGYTF. The chain combines TRBV19 with TRBJ1-2; D remains unclear. The V gene lost 7 bases and the J gene lost 0 bases, with 12 bases spanning the gap. CDR1 LNHDA and CDR2 SQIVND come from the germline V gene (reference sequence). The CDR3 has 14 residues. Filled out from reference TRBV19 and TRBJ1-2, the complete variable domain reads DGGITQSPKYLFRKEGQNVTLSCEQNLNHDAMYWYRQDPGQGLRLIYYSQIVNDFQKGDIAEGYSVSREKKESFPLTVTSAQKNPTAFYLCASTEGLANYGYTFGSGTRLTVV.

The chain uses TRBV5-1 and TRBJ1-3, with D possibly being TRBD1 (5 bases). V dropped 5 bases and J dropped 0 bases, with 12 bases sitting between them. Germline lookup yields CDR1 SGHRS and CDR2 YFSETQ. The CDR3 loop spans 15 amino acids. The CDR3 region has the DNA TGCGCCAGCAGGCTCGGGGGTAACTCTGGAAACACCATATATTTT. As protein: CASRLGGNSGNTIYF.

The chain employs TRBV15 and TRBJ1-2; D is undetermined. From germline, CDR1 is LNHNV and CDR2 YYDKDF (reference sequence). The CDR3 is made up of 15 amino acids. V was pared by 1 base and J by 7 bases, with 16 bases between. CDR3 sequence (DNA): TGTGCCACCAGCAGAGGGTCGGCAGAGGGAGTTGGCTACACCTTC. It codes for CATSRGSAEGVGYTF.

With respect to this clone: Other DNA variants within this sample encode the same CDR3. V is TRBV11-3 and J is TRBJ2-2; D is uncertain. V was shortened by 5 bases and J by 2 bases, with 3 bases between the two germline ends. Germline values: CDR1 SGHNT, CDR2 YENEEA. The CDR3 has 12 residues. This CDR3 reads CASSLNTGELFF. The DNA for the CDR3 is TGTGCCAGCAGCCTAAACACCGGGGAGCTGTTTTTT. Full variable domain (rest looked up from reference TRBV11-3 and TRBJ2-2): EAGVVQSPRYKIIEKKQPVAFWCNPISGHNTLYWYLQNLGQGPELLIRYENEEAVDDSQLPKDRFSAERLKGVDSTLKIQPAELGDSAVYLCASSLNTGELFFGEGSRLTVL.

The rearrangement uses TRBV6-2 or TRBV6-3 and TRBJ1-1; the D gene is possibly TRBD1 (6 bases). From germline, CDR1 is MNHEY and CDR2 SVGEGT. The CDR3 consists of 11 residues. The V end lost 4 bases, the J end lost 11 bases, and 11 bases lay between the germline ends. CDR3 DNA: TGTGCCAGCAGTTTAGGGGGTGGTGCTTTCTTT. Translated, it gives CASSLGGGAFF.

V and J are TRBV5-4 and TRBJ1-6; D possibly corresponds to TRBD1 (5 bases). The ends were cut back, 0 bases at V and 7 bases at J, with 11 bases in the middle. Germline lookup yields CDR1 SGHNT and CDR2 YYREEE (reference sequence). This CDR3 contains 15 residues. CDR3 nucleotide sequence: TGTGCCAGCAGCTTGGAGGCAGGGCGGAATTCACCCCTCCACTTT. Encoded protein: CASSLEAGRNSPLHF.

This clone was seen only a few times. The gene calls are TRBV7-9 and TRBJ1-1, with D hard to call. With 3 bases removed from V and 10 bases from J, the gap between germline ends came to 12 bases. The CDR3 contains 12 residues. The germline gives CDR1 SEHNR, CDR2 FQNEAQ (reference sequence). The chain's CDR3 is CASSFEAPGAFF. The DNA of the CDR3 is TGTGCCAGCAGCTTCGAGGCCCCGGGAGCTTTCTTT.

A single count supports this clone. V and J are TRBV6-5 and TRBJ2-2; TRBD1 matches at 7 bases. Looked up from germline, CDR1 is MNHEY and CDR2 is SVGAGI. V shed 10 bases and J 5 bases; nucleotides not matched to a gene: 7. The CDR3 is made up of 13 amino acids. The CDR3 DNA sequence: TGTGCCACCAACAGGGGCGAGACCGGGGAGCTGTTTTTT. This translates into CATNRGETGELFF.

The CDR3 loop is CASSPPSVEKLFF. Written as DNA, the CDR3 is TGTGCCAGCTCACCACCGTCCGTCGAAAAACTGTTTTTT. The chain uses TRBV18 and TRBJ1-4; no definite D call. The CDR3 totals 13 residues. V gave up 0 bases and J gave up 8 bases, with 7 bases separating them. From germline, CDR1 is KGHSH and CDR2 LQKENI. Full variable domain (missing parts from reference TRBV18 and TRBJ1-4): NAGVMQNPRHLVRRRGQEARLRCSPMKGHSHVYWYRQLPEEGLKFMVYLQKENIIDESGMPKERFSAEFPKEGPSILRIQQVVRGDSAAYFCASSPPSVEKLFFGSGTQLSVL.

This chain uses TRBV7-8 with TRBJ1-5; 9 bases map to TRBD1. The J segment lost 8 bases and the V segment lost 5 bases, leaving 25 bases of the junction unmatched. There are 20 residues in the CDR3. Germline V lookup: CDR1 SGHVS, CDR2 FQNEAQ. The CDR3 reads CASSHDPRDRAIGIVEPQHF. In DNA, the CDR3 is TGTGCCAGCAGCCACGACCCCCGGGACAGGGCCATCGGGATCGTGGAGCCCCAGCATTTT.

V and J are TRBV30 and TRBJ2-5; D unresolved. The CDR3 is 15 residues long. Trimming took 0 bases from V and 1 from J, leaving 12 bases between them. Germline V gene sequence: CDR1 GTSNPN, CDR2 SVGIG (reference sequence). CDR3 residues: CAWSVGAGAQETQYF. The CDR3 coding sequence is TGTGCCTGGAGTGTAGGCGCAGGCGCCCAAGAGACCCAGTACTTC.

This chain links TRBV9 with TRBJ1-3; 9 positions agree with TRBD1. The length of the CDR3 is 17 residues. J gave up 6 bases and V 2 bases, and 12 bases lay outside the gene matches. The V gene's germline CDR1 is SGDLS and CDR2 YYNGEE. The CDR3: CASSVHTGTGRENTIYF. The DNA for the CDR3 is TGTGCCAGCAGCGTTCACACCGGGACAGGGAGGGAAAACACCATATATTTT.

CDR3: CASSLGGENTEAFF. The CDR3 DNA follows: TGTGCCAGCAGCTTAGGGGGGGAGAACACTGAAGCTTTCTTT. The rearrangement joins TRBV11-3 to TRBJ1-1, with TRBD1 as a possible D gene (5 bases). V was clipped by 1 base and J by 1 base, with 7 bases between them. Per germline, CDR1 SGHNT and CDR2 YENEEA. The CDR3 is 14 residues long.

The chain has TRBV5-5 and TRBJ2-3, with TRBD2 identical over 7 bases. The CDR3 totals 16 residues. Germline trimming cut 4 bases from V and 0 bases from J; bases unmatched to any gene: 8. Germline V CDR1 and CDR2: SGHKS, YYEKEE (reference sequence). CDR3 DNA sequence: TGTGCCAGCAGCCACGTGTTAGCGGGTAGCACAGATACGCAGTATTTT. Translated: CASSHVLAGSTDTQYF.

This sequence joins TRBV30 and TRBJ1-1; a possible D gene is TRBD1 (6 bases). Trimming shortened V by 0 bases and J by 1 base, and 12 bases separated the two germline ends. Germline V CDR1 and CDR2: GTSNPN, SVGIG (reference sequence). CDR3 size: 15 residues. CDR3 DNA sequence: TGTGCCTGGAGTGTAGAGGGCAGGGGGAACACTGAAGCTTTCTTT. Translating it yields CAWSVEGRGNTEAFF. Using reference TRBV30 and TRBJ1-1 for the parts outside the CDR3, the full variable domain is SQTIHQWPATLVQPVGSPLSLECTVEGTSNPNLYWYRQAAGRGLQLLFYSVGIGQISSEVPQNLSASRPQDRQFILSSKKLLLSDSGFYLCAWSVEGRGNTEAFFGQGTRLTVV.

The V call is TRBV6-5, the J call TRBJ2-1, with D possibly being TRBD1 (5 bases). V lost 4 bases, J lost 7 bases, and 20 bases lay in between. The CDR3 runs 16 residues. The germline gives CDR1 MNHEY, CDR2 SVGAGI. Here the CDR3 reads CASSSPRGGMRNEQFF. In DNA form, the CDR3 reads TGTGCCAGCAGTTCCCCAAGGGGTGGAATGAGGAATGAGCAGTTCTTC.

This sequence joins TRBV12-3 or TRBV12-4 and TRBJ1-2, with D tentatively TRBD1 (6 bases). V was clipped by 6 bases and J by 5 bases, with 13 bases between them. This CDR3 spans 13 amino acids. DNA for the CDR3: TGTGCCAGCAGCGCGACCCAGGGGTATGGCTACACCTTC. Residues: CASSATQGYGYTF.

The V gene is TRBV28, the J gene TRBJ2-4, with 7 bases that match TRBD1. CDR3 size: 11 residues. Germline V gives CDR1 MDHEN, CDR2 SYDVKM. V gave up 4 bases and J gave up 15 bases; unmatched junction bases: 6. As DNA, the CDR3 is TGTGCCAGCAGTTGGGGACAGAGACTGTACTTC. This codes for CASSWGQRLYF.

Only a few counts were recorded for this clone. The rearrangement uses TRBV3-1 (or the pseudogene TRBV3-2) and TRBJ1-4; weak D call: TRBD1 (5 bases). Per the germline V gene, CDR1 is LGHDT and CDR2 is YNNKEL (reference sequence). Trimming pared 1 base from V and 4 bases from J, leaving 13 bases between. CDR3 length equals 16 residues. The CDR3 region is CASSQVDSHFNEKLFF. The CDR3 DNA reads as TGTGCCAGCAGCCAAGTTGACAGCCACTTTAATGAAAAACTGTTTTTT.

CDR3 bases: TGTGCCAGCAGCGCCGGGACAGGGGGGGCCCAGCATTTT. Translating gives CASSAGTGGAQHF. The gene calls are TRBV5-4 and TRBJ1-5, with 11 bases that match TRBD1. J lost 11 bases, V lost 4 bases, and 5 bases had no gene match. The CDR3 spans 13 residues. Germline V gene sequence: CDR1 SGHNT, CDR2 YYREEE (reference sequence).

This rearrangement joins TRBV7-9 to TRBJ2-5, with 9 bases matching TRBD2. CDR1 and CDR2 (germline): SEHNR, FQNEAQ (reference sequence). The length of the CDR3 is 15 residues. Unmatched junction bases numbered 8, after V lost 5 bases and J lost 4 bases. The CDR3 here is CASSIGSGGTETQYF. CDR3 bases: TGTGCCAGCAGCATTGGTAGCGGGGGCACAGAGACCCAGTACTTC.

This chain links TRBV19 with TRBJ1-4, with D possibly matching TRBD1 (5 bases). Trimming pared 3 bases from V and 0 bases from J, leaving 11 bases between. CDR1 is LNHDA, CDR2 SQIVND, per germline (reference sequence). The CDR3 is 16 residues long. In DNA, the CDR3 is TGTGCCAGTAGTATTGGGCAGGGCACAACTAATGAAAAACTGTTTTTT. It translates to CASSIGQGTTNEKLFF.

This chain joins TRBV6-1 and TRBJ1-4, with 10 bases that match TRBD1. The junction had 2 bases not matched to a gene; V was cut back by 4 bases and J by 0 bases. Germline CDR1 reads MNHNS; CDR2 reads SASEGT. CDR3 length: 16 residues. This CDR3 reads CASSVGTGATNEKLFF. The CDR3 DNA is TGTGCCAGCAGTGTCGGGACAGGGGCAACTAATGAAAAACTGTTTTTT.

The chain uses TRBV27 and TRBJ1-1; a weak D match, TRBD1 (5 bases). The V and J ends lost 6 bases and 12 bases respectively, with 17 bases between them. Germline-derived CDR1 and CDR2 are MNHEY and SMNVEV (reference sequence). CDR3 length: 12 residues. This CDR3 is CASRATVTATFF. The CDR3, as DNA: TGTGCCAGCAGGGCGACAGTTACCGCGACTTTCTTT.

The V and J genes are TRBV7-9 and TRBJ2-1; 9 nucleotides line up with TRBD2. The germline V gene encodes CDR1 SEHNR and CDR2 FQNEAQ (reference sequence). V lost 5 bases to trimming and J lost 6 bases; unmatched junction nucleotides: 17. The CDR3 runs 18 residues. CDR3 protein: CASSAFEGTSNRVNEQFF. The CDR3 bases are TGTGCCAGCAGCGCCTTTGAGGGGACTAGCAATCGGGTCAATGAGCAGTTCTTC.

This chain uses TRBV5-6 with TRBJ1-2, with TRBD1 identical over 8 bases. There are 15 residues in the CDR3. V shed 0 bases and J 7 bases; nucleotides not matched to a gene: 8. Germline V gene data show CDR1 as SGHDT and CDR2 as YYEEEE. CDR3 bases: TGTGCCAGCAGCTTGGCCGCAGGGGGCGCAGTTGGCTACACCTTC. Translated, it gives CASSLAAGGAVGYTF. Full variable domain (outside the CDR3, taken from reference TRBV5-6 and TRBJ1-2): DAGVTQSPTHLIKTRGQQVTLRCSPKSGHDTVSWYQQALGQGPQFIFQYYEEEERQRGNFPDRFSGHQFPNYSSELNVNALLLGDSALYLCASSLAAGGAVGYTFGSGTRLTVV.

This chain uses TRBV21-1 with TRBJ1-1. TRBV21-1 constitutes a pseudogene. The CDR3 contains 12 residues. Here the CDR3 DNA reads TGTGCCGACGGGGAAGAAGGGACTGAAGCTTTCTTT. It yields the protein CADGEEGTEAFF.